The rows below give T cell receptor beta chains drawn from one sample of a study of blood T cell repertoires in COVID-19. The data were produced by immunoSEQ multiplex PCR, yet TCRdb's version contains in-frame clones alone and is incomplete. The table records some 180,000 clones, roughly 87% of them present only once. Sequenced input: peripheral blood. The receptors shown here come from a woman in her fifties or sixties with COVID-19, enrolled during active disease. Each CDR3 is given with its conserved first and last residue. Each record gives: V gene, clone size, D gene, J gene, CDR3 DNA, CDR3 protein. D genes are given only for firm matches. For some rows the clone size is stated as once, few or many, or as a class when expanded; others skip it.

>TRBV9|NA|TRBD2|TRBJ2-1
TGTGCCAGCAGCGTAGCCCCTGGACTAGCGGGGGGAGAGCAGTTCTTC
CASSVAPGLAGGEQFF
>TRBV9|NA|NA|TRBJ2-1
TGTGCCAGCAGCGCCCTCCCTGGCGGGATGTACAATGAGCAGTTCTTC
CASSALPGGMYNEQFF
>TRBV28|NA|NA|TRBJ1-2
TGTGCCAGCACCCTCGGCGCGAGCAGGGGAGGGGGCTACACCTTC
CASTLGASRGGGYTF
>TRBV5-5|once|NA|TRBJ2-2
TGTGCCAGCAGCTTTAACGCCGCGCCGAACACCGGGGAGCTGTTTTTT
CASSFNAAPNTGELFF
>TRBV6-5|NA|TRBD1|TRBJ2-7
TGTGCCAGCTTTCTTGACAGGGGGCGGTCGGGAGAGCAGTACTTC
CASFLDRGRSGEQYF
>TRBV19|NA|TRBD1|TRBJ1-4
TGTGCCAGTAGTATGTCAGGGGGAGTCGAAAAACTGTTTTTT
CASSMSGGVEKLFF
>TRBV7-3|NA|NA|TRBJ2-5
TGTGCCAGCAGCACGACAGGACCCCAAGAGACCCAGTACTTC
CASSTTGPQETQYF
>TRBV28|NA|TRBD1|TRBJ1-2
TGTGCCAGCAGTCCCGGGGACAGACTATACTATGGCTACACCTTC
CASSPGDRLYYGYTF
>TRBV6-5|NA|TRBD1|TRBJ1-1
TGTGCCAGCAGTTACCGGCAGGGGGCGGGTGAAGCTTTCTTT
CASSYRQGAGEAFF
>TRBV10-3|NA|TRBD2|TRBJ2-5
TGTGCCATCAGAGTTGATAGCGGGGGGGCCGTGGGAGAGACCCAGTACTTC
CAIRVDSGGAVGETQYF